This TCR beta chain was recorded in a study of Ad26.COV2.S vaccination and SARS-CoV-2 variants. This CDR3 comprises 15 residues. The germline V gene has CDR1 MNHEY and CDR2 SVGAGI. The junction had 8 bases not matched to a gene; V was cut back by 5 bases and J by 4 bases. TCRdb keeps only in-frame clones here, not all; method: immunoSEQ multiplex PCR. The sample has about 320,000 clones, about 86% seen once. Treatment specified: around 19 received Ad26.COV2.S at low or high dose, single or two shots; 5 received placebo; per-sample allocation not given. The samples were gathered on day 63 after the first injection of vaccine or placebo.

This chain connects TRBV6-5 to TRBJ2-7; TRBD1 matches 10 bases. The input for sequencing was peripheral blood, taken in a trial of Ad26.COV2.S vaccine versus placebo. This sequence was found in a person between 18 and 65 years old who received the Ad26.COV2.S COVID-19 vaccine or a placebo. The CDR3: CASSPWTGGKYEQYF. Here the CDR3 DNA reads TGTGCCAGCAGTCCCTGGACAGGGGGAAAATACGAGCAGTACTTC.